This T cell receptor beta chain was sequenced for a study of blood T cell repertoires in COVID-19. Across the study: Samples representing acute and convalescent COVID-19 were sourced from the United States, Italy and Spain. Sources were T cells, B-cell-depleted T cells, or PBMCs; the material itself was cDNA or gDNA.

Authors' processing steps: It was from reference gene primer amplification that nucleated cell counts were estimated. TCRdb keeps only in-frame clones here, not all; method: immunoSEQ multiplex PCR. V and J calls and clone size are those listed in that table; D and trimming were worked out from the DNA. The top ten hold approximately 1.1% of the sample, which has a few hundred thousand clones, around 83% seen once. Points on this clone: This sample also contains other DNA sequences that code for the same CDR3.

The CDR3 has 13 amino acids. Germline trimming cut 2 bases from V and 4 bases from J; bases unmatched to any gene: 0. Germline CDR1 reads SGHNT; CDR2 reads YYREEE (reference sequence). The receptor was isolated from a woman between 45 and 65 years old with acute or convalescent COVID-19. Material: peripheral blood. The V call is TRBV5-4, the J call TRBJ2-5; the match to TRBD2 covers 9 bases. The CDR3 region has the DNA TGTGCCAGCAGCTTAGCGGGGGGAGAGACCCAGTACTTC. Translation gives CASSLAGGETQYF.